Listed below are T cell receptor beta chains from one sample, sequenced in a study of naive and memory T cell subsets. MiXCR, run by TCRdb on the UMI-ligation and nested PCR reads, gives a single entry per CDR3 protein. This table has about 99,000 distinct CDR3 sequences, roughly 15% appearing once. The sample consisted of naive CD8+ T cells from blood. These receptors were obtained from a human donor in good health. The CDR3 runs from the conserved cysteine through the conserved F or W. D genes are given only for firm matches. Expanded clones get a size class; other rows say once, few or many, or leave the size out.

>TRBJ2-7|TRBV29-1|.|.
CSVRTGGYEQYF
TGCAGCGTTAGGACCGGGGGATACGAGCAGTACTTC
>TRBJ2-2|TRBV7-9|.|.
CASSFGRGWKNTGELFF
TGTGCCAGCAGCTTCGGCCGGGGGTGGAAGAACACCGGGGAGCTGTTTTTT
>TRBJ1-5|TRBV7-8|.|.
CASSFGQFSNQPQHF
TGTGCCAGCAGCTTTGGGCAGTTTAGCAATCAGCCCCAGCATTTT
>TRBJ1-6|TRBV7-8|.|.
CASSPGWRHSPLHF
TGTGCCAGCAGCCCAGGCTGGCGGCATTCACCCCTCCACTTT
>TRBJ2-2|TRBV12-3/TRBV12-4|.|.
CASSYVAAGELFF
TGTGCCAGCAGCTATGTTGCGGCCGGGGAGCTGTTTTTT
>TRBJ1-6|TRBV10-3|.|few
CAICLTPNSPLHF
TGTGCCATCTGCTTAACACCGAATTCACCCCTCCACTTT
>TRBJ2-1|TRBV29-1|TRBD2|few
CSALRLAGALDEQFF
TGCAGCGCTCTTCGACTCGCGGGAGCTCTCGATGAGCAGTTCTTC
>TRBJ1-2|TRBV27|.|.
CASLRRWGDYGYTF
TGTGCCAGCCTTCGCCGATGGGGAGACTATGGCTACACCTTC
>TRBJ2-1|TRBV12-3/TRBV12-4|TRBD2|.
CASSPGTSGGYGEQFF
TGTGCCAGCAGCCCCGGGACTAGCGGGGGGTATGGTGAGCAGTTCTTC
>TRBJ2-3|TRBV7-9|.|.
CASSYPRQAGADTQYF
TGTGCCAGCAGCTATCCTCGACAGGCCGGGGCAGATACGCAGTATTTT
>TRBJ2-3|TRBV6-1|TRBD2|.
CASSEFSGTVATDTQYF
TGTGCCAGCAGTGAATTTAGCGGGACGGTCGCAACAGATACGCAGTATTTT
>TRBJ1-1|TRBV7-2|.|.
CASSLILNTEAFF
TGTGCCAGCAGCTTAATTCTGAACACTGAAGCTTTCTTT
>TRBJ2-1|TRBV7-9|TRBD2|.
CASRLAASATREQFF
TGTGCCAGCAGACTAGCGGCCTCGGCAACTCGTGAGCAGTTCTTC
>TRBJ2-7|TRBV7-2|TRBD1|.
CASSLDSWTGNYEQYF
TGTGCCAGCAGCTTAGATTCGTGGACAGGGAACTACGAGCAGTACTTC
>TRBJ2-1|TRBV7-9|.|many
CASSSAGYEQFF
TGTGCCAGCAGCTCCGCGGGTTATGAGCAGTTCTTC
>TRBJ2-7|TRBV9|.|.
CASSPHYEQYF
TGTGCCAGCAGCCCCCACTACGAGCAGTACTTC
>TRBJ2-3|TRBV12-3/TRBV12-4|TRBD2|many
CASSHLAGVGGYTDTQYF
TGTGCCAGCAGTCATCTAGCGGGAGTCGGAGGTTACACAGATACGCAGTATTTT
>TRBJ2-6|TRBV19|.|few
CASSRFASGANVLTF
TGTGCCAGTAGTAGATTCGCCTCTGGGGCCAACGTCCTGACTTTC
>TRBJ2-7|TRBV6-6|TRBD2|.
CATTTAGGYYEQYF
TGTGCCACCACCACAGCGGGGGGATACTACGAGCAGTACTTC
>TRBJ2-5|TRBV4-2|TRBD2|few
CASSQSPSGLQETQYF
TGTGCCAGCAGCCAAAGCCCTAGCGGGCTCCAAGAGACCCAGTACTTC
>TRBJ2-5|TRBV19|.|.
CASSGRDSPRETQYF
TGTGCCAGTAGTGGACGGGACTCCCCTCGAGAGACCCAGTACTTC
>TRBJ2-7|TRBV19|.|.
CASSAGQPYEQYF
TGTGCCAGTAGTGCGGGGCAACCCTACGAGCAGTACTTC